This T cell receptor beta chain was found in a study of shared clonotypes between healthy human individuals. A single count supports this clone. The V end lost 7 bases, the J end lost 3 bases, and 11 bases lay between the germline ends. The germline V gene encodes CDR1 SEHNR and CDR2 FQNEAQ (reference sequence). The CDR3 totals 13 residues. Sequencing used immunoSEQ multiplex PCR; TCRdb keeps in-frame clones, though not all of them. The table includes approximately 2.5 million clones, just over 90% detected once. The rearrangement links TRBV7-9 to TRBJ2-3, with D maybe TRBD2 (5 bases). The clonotype comes from a man in his late teens or twenties in good health. Material for sequencing was naive CD4+ T cells sorted from blood. Subset specified: CD45RA+ positively selected. CDR3 DNA: TGTGCCAGCACCCAAACGGGGACAGATACGCAGTATTTT. Encoded protein: CASTQTGTDTQYF.